Below, 2 T cell receptor beta chains from the same sample are listed, as sequenced in a study of neurological immune-mediated disorders. From the 5' RACE reads, TCRdb called clonotypes with MiXCR, one entry per CDR3 protein. Here the sample spans about 38,000 distinct CDR3 sequences, approximately 5% being singletons. The sample consisted of CD4+ T cells from blood. The receptors derive from a man younger than 35 in good health.

This clonotype came up many times. The J gene is TRBJ2-5, the V gene TRBV20-1; D is undetermined. There are 14 residues in the CDR3. The germline V gene encodes CDR1 DFQATT and CDR2 SNEGSKA (reference sequence). V lost 0 bases to trimming and J lost 2 bases, with 10 bases between them. The CDR3 region is CSARDPDWQETQYF. DNA for the CDR3: TGCAGTGCTAGAGATCCCGACTGGCAAGAGACCCAGTACTTC.

In this sample, this clonotype turned up many times. The V call is TRBV3-1, the J call TRBJ1-1; weak D call: TRBD1 (6 bases). Germline V gene lookup returns CDR1 LGHDT and CDR2 YNNKEL (reference sequence). Deletions cut 6 bases from V and 1 base from J, with 15 bases between. The CDR3 is 15 amino acids. CDR3 coding DNA: TGTGCCAGCAGACCCGACTACAGGGAGAACACTGAAGCTTTCTTT. Translated, it gives CASRPDYRENTEAFF.